This entry lists 6 T cell receptor beta chains sequenced from one sample in a study of blood T cells in healthy people across ages. Through a sample-barcoded 5' primer and a J-beta primer mix, a second PCR was run for roughly 6 to 12 cycles. TCRdb called the 5' RACE reads again in MiXCR, with one record for every CDR3 protein. The table shows hundreds of thousands of distinct CDR3 sequences, with more than 40% occurring only once. Sequencing was done on a sample of blood. All receptors come from a woman between 55 and 75 years old in good health.

This clonotype was counted a few times. The V call is TRBV7-6, the J call TRBJ1-2, with TRBD1 matching over 9 bases. The germline V gene encodes CDR1 SGHVS and CDR2 FNYEAQ. The CDR3 totals 14 residues. V lost 1 base to trimming and J lost 4 bases; unmatched junction nucleotides: 1. CDR3 nucleotides: TGTGCCAGCAGCTTAGGGACAGGGGTCTATGGCTACACCTTC. As protein: CASSLGTGVYGYTF.

The gene calls are TRBV20-1 and TRBJ1-1; 10 bases are shared with TRBD1. J gave up 5 bases and V 6 bases, and 9 bases lay outside the gene matches. Germline assignment: CDR1 DFQATT and CDR2 SNEGSKA (reference sequence). The CDR3 runs 14 residues. CDR3 protein: CSADGDRGRTEAFF. In DNA form, the CDR3 reads TGCAGTGCCGACGGGGACAGGGGACGAACTGAAGCTTTCTTT.

The J gene is TRBJ2-1, the V gene TRBV7-3, with 10 bases lining up with TRBD2. Germline assignment: CDR1 SGHTA and CDR2 FQGTGA. CDR3 length: 16 residues. Trimming at V came to 6 bases and at J to 10 bases, leaving 15 bases not matched to a gene. CDR3 protein: CASSSGLASGSREQFF. Here the CDR3 DNA reads TGTGCCAGCAGTTCAGGGTTGGCTAGCGGGAGTAGGGAGCAGTTCTTC.

This clonotype was detected once. This rearrangement joins TRBV3-1 to TRBJ2-4; 8 bases line up with TRBD1. The DNA end is more similar to TRBJ2-5, so the J call may be wrong. CDR1 LGHDT and CDR2 YNNKEL come from the germline V gene (reference sequence). The CDR3 spans 14 residues. CDR3 coding DNA: TGTGCCAACAGACTCCGGGACAGGCAAGAGACCCAGTACTTC. Protein product: CANRLRDRQETQYF.

The chain uses TRBV27 and TRBJ2-7; TRBD1 matches 11 bases. Germline V gene data show CDR1 as MNHEY and CDR2 as SMNVEV (reference sequence). V was clipped by 5 bases and J by 7 bases; unmatched bases: 10. The CDR3 runs 15 residues. The CDR3 sequence: CASSLGTGGGSEQYF. The CDR3, as DNA: TGTGCCAGCAGTCTAGGGACAGGGGGGGGAAGTGAGCAGTACTTC.

The chain is built from TRBV20-1 and TRBJ2-5, with 7 bases that match TRBD1. The V segment lost 2 bases and the J segment 2 bases; nucleotides outside the gene matches: 8. This CDR3 is built from 15 residues. CDR1 and CDR2 (germline): DFQATT, SNEGSKA (reference sequence). The CDR3 DNA reads TGCAGTGCTAGAAATCTCGGGACAGAACAAGAGACCCAGTACTTC. Translating it yields CSARNLGTEQETQYF.